This paragraph reports one T cell receptor beta chain. Its antigen is still unknown. Collection of an approximately 2.5 ml blood sample took place per donor. Each CDR3 protein gets one entry in TCRdb, which reprocessed the 5' RACE reads and gives no DNA. This repertoire includes around 150,000 distinct CDR3 sequences. These data belong to a study of monozygotic twins with inflammatory bowel disease. Findings of the study overall: Inverse Simpson values showed less TCRbeta diversity in IBD patients than in their healthy co-twins.

Source material: blood. This sequence was found in a human donor with ulcerative colitis or Crohn's disease, or a healthy co-twin of an affected twin (not recorded which).

CDR3 loop: CASSRAGHSTDTQYF. V gene TRBV7-6 combines with J gene TRBJ2-3; TCRdb's D call, TRBD1, is unchecked because there is no DNA. This CDR3 is 15 amino acids long. Germline CDR1 is SGHVS and CDR2 is FNYEAQ.